This T cell receptor beta chain was sequenced in a study of T-cell memory formation after mild COVID-19. Across the study: Clusters of TCRs were largely donor specific.

In TCRdb, the 5' RACE reads were re-called with MiXCR into one record per CDR3 protein. Seen here are tens of thousands of distinct CDR3 sequences, more than 11% observed once, and the top ten hold 25% to 35%. Study observations and caveats: Clones that got smaller from day 15 to 85 had even CD4/CD8, while clones growing later tipped toward CD4+. Clones from the second wave (peaking day 37) had unconfirmed SARS-CoV-2 specificity.

V lost 3 bases to trimming and J lost 2 bases, with 8 bases between them. CDR3 size: 13 residues. In its sample, this clonotype was seen many times. The target antigen is unknown. Sample: PBMCs or a T cell subset sorted from them (not recorded which). V and J are TRBV12-3 or TRBV12-4 and TRBJ2-7, with D unresolved. The origin of this receptor is an adult woman who had mild COVID-19 (a few samples of this study predate the infection). Cell type and time point are not known. DNA for the CDR3: TGTGCCAGCAGTTTCCTGGAAACCTACGAGCAGTACTTC. It specifies CASSFLETYEQYF.